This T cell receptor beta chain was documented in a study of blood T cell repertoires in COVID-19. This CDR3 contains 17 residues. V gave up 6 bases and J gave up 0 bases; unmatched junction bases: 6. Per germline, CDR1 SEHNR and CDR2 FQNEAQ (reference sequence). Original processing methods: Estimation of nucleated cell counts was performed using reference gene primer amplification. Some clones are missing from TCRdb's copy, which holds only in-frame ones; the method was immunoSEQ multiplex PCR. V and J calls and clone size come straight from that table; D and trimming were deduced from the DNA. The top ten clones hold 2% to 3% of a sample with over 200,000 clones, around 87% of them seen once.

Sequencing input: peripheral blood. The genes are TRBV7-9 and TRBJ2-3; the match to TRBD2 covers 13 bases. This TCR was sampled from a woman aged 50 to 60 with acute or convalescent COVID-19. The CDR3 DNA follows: TGTGCCAGCAGTTTCGGACTAGCGGGAGAGAGCACAGATACGCAGTATTTT. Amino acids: CASSFGLAGESTDTQYF.